This T cell receptor beta chain emerged from a study of OX40 agonist ivuxolimab in advanced cancers. Study-level results: Patients with a partial response at 0.1-3.0 mg/kg had among the lowest clonal expansion.

The protocol was immunoSEQ multiplex PCR, while the TCRdb copy is restricted to in-frame clones and leaves out a portion. The data show fewer than 65,000 clones, over 75% seen once. Trimming left V 0 bases short and J 5 bases short, with 17 bases between. Germline lookup yields CDR1 SQVTM and CDR2 ANQGSEA. The CDR3 consists of 15 residues. A word on this clone: No antigen is known for it.

Sequenced here: CD4+ or CD8+ T cells sorted from blood, sampled in a trial of the OX40 agonist ivuxolimab. The clonotype comes from an adult with an advanced solid tumor such as melanoma, head and neck, liver or kidney cancer. V and J are TRBV29-1 and TRBJ2-7, with D tentatively TRBD1 or TRBD2 (5 bases each). The DNA of the CDR3 is TGCAGCGTTGAAGACGGAAGGGACGGACGCCACGAGCAGTACTTC. Protein product: CSVEDGRDGRHEQYF.